Listed below are T cell receptor beta chains from one sample, sequenced in a study of blood T cell repertoires in COVID-19. TCRdb keeps only in-frame clones here, not all; method: immunoSEQ multiplex PCR. The table shows 370,000 or so clones, with around 87% occurring only once. Sequencing input: PBMCs or T cells enriched from blood (not recorded which). The origin of the receptors is a man younger than 45 who had recovered from COVID-19. Both conserved end residues are part of each CDR3. D genes are given only for firm matches. Rows may omit the clone size; those that give it use once, few, many or a size class.

cdr3_nt: TGTGCCAGCAGCCAAGGGGGACAGGGGGTAAATTCACCCCTCCACTTT
cdr3_aa: CASSQGGQGVNSPLHF
d_call: TRBD1
clone_size: .
v_call: TRBV3-1/TRBV3-2
cdr3_length: 16
j_call: TRBJ1-6

cdr3_nt: TGTGCCAGCAGTGATTCTCCCGTAGAGGGATACGGCTACACCTTC
cdr3_aa: CASSDSPVEGYGYTF
d_call: .
clone_size: once
v_call: TRBV25-1
cdr3_length: 15
j_call: TRBJ1-2

cdr3_nt: TGTGCCAGCAGCCCATACAATGAGCAGTTCTTC
cdr3_aa: CASSPYNEQFF
d_call: .
clone_size: .
v_call: TRBV7-2
cdr3_length: 11
j_call: TRBJ2-1

cdr3_nt: TGTGCCAGCAGCTTGGAAAGGGGCGGTAACTATGGCTACACCTTC
cdr3_aa: CASSLERGGNYGYTF
d_call: .
clone_size: .
v_call: TRBV5-6
cdr3_length: 15
j_call: TRBJ1-2

cdr3_nt: TGTGCCAGCAGCTTACCCCCAATGAACACTGAAGCTTTCTTT
cdr3_aa: CASSLPPMNTEAFF
d_call: .
clone_size: .
v_call: TRBV7-2
cdr3_length: 14
j_call: TRBJ1-1

cdr3_nt: TGCGCCAGCAGCCAAGTCGCTGGGGCCCGCACAGATACGCAGTATTTT
cdr3_aa: CASSQVAGARTDTQYF
d_call: .
clone_size: once
v_call: TRBV4-3
cdr3_length: 16
j_call: TRBJ2-3

cdr3_nt: TGCGCCAGCACAAGGGGGCTCGGCACTGAAGCTTTCTTT
cdr3_aa: CASTRGLGTEAFF
d_call: TRBD1
clone_size: .
v_call: TRBV5-1
cdr3_length: 13
j_call: TRBJ1-1

cdr3_nt: TGTGCCAGCAGCGTAGGGACAGCTCTCACCGGGGAGCTGTTTTTT
cdr3_aa: CASSVGTALTGELFF
d_call: .
clone_size: .
v_call: TRBV9
cdr3_length: 15
j_call: TRBJ2-2

cdr3_nt: TGTGCCAGCAGCTCCCTGAGCGGGGCCCCGGGGGATACGCAGTATTTT
cdr3_aa: CASSSLSGAPGDTQYF
d_call: TRBD2
clone_size: once
v_call: TRBV7-2
cdr3_length: 16
j_call: TRBJ2-3

cdr3_nt: TGTGCCAGCAGCTTAGCGGGGGGCCAAGAGACCCAGTACTTC
cdr3_aa: CASSLAGGQETQYF
d_call: TRBD2
clone_size: .
v_call: TRBV14
cdr3_length: 14
j_call: TRBJ2-5

cdr3_nt: TGTGCCAGTAGGAGAAGCGGACTAGCGGGGTCGAGCTCCTACAATGAGCAGTTCTTC
cdr3_aa: CASRRSGLAGSSSYNEQFF
d_call: TRBD2
clone_size: .
v_call: TRBV19
cdr3_length: 19
j_call: TRBJ2-1

cdr3_nt: TGTGCCAGCAGCTCCCGAGGGGGGGCTGTGGTGAACGAGCAGTACTTC
cdr3_aa: CASSSRGGAVVNEQYF
d_call: .
clone_size: .
v_call: TRBV9
cdr3_length: 16
j_call: TRBJ2-7

cdr3_nt: TGTGCCAGCAGTTACTCGAGAGGGGGGGGTTGGAATGAGCAGTTCTTC
cdr3_aa: CASSYSRGGGWNEQFF
d_call: .
clone_size: .
v_call: TRBV6-5
cdr3_length: 16
j_call: TRBJ2-1

cdr3_nt: TGCGCCAGCAGCGCCTCGGGCCAAGAGACCCAGTACTTC
cdr3_aa: CASSASGQETQYF
d_call: .
clone_size: once
v_call: TRBV5-1
cdr3_length: 13
j_call: TRBJ2-5

cdr3_nt: TGCGCCAGCAAGGTGGGAGACACTGAAGCTTTCTTT
cdr3_aa: CASKVGDTEAFF
d_call: .
clone_size: .
v_call: TRBV10-2
cdr3_length: 12
j_call: TRBJ1-1

cdr3_nt: TGTGCCAGCAGTGAACGGGATGAAATTTCACCCCTCCACTTT
cdr3_aa: CASSERDEISPLHF
d_call: .
clone_size: .
v_call: TRBV25-1
cdr3_length: 14
j_call: TRBJ1-6

cdr3_nt: TGTGCCATCAGTGCCGGCGGGGGGGCCGTTGAGACCCAGTACTTC
cdr3_aa: CAISAGGGAVETQYF
d_call: TRBD2
clone_size: .
v_call: TRBV10-3
cdr3_length: 15
j_call: TRBJ2-5

cdr3_nt: TGTGCCAGCAGCTTGGCTACAGGACCCACTGAAGCTTTCTTT
cdr3_aa: CASSLATGPTEAFF
d_call: .
clone_size: .
v_call: TRBV5-4
cdr3_length: 14
j_call: TRBJ1-1

cdr3_nt: TGTGCCAGCAGTTTAATTAGGGGTGACACTGAAGCTTTCTTT
cdr3_aa: CASSLIRGDTEAFF
d_call: .
clone_size: .
v_call: TRBV6-5
cdr3_length: 14
j_call: TRBJ1-1

cdr3_nt: TGTGCCAGCAGCTTAACGTCTAGCGGGTTGTTCTCTGGGGCCAACGTCCTGACTTTC
cdr3_aa: CASSLTSSGLFSGANVLTF
d_call: TRBD2
clone_size: .
v_call: TRBV7-3
cdr3_length: 19
j_call: TRBJ2-6

cdr3_nt: TGTGCCAGTACCGCATACCGGACTAGCGGCACAGATACGCAGTATTTT
cdr3_aa: CASTAYRTSGTDTQYF
d_call: TRBD2
clone_size: .
v_call: TRBV19
cdr3_length: 16
j_call: TRBJ2-3

cdr3_nt: TGTGCCAGCAGCCAAAATTCCCAGAACACTGAAGCTTTCTTT
cdr3_aa: CASSQNSQNTEAFF
d_call: .
clone_size: .
v_call: TRBV3-1/TRBV3-2
cdr3_length: 14
j_call: TRBJ1-1

cdr3_nt: TGTGCCAGCAGAAAGGGGGCTTCTGGGGCCAACGTCCTGACTTTC
cdr3_aa: CASRKGASGANVLTF
d_call: TRBD1
clone_size: .
v_call: TRBV6-5
cdr3_length: 15
j_call: TRBJ2-6

cdr3_nt: TGCGCCAGCAGAAGGGGCTTTGGGGAAAAACTGTTTTTT
cdr3_aa: CASRRGFGEKLFF
d_call: .
clone_size: once
v_call: TRBV10-2
cdr3_length: 13
j_call: TRBJ1-4

cdr3_nt: TGTGCCTCCGGCGGTGGTTCCATGAACACTGAAGCTTTCTTT
cdr3_aa: CASGGGSMNTEAFF
d_call: .
clone_size: .
v_call: TRBV9
cdr3_length: 14
j_call: TRBJ1-1

cdr3_nt: TGCGCCAGCAGCTTCCGGGACAGCTACGAGCAGTACTTC
cdr3_aa: CASSFRDSYEQYF
d_call: TRBD1
clone_size: .
v_call: TRBV5-1
cdr3_length: 13
j_call: TRBJ2-7

cdr3_nt: TGTGCCAGCAGTTACGGGGACACAGCCTACGAGCAGTACTTC
cdr3_aa: CASSYGDTAYEQYF
d_call: .
clone_size: .
v_call: TRBV27
cdr3_length: 14
j_call: TRBJ2-7

cdr3_nt: TGTGCCAGCAGGGGGGACTCCGAGACCCAGTACTTC
cdr3_aa: CASRGDSETQYF
d_call: .
clone_size: .
v_call: TRBV25-1
cdr3_length: 12
j_call: TRBJ2-5

cdr3_nt: TGTGCCAGCAGCCAAAGGAGGTTTAGGAAAAAACTGTTTTTT
cdr3_aa: CASSQRRFRKKLFF
d_call: .
clone_size: .
v_call: TRBV6-5
cdr3_length: 14
j_call: TRBJ1-4

cdr3_nt: TGCGCCAGCAGCGCGATGACTGTCACAGATACGCAGTATTTT
cdr3_aa: CASSAMTVTDTQYF
d_call: .
clone_size: .
v_call: TRBV5-1
cdr3_length: 14
j_call: TRBJ2-3

cdr3_nt: TGTGCCAGCAGCCAAGAAGCTAGCCTACACTACAATGAGCAGTTCTTC
cdr3_aa: CASSQEASLHYNEQFF
d_call: .
clone_size: once
v_call: TRBV3-1/TRBV3-2
cdr3_length: 16
j_call: TRBJ2-1

cdr3_nt: TGTGCCAGCAGACCAACAGGGGGAGCTGGCTACACCTTC
cdr3_aa: CASRPTGGAGYTF
d_call: TRBD1
clone_size: .
v_call: TRBV6-5
cdr3_length: 13
j_call: TRBJ1-2

cdr3_nt: TGTGCCAGTAGTTTGACAGGGACGTATGGCTACACCTTC
cdr3_aa: CASSLTGTYGYTF
d_call: TRBD1
clone_size: .
v_call: TRBV19
cdr3_length: 13
j_call: TRBJ1-2

cdr3_nt: TGCGCCAGCAGCGAGCCGGGACAGGGGGACTACGAGCAGTACTTC
cdr3_aa: CASSEPGQGDYEQYF
d_call: TRBD1
clone_size: few
v_call: TRBV4-1
cdr3_length: 15
j_call: TRBJ2-7

cdr3_nt: TGTGCCAAAACCAGGGGCTCTGGAAACACCATATATTTT
cdr3_aa: CAKTRGSGNTIYF
d_call: .
clone_size: .
v_call: TRBV24-1
cdr3_length: 13
j_call: TRBJ1-3

cdr3_nt: TGTGCCAGCAGCCCGGGCTACGAGCAGTACTTC
cdr3_aa: CASSPGYEQYF
d_call: .
clone_size: .
v_call: TRBV12-3/TRBV12-4
cdr3_length: 11
j_call: TRBJ2-7

cdr3_nt: TGTGCCAGCTCGTCAGGGGGCGCTTACAATGAGCAGTTCTTC
cdr3_aa: CASSSGGAYNEQFF
d_call: TRBD1
clone_size: .
v_call: TRBV18
cdr3_length: 14
j_call: TRBJ2-1

cdr3_nt: TGTGCCAGCAGCGTCACAGACACTGAAGCTTTCTTT
cdr3_aa: CASSVTDTEAFF
d_call: .
clone_size: once
v_call: TRBV9
cdr3_length: 12
j_call: TRBJ1-1

cdr3_nt: TGTGCCACCAGCAGAGACAGGGCGATCACACCCCTCCACTTT
cdr3_aa: CATSRDRAITPLHF
d_call: .
clone_size: .
v_call: TRBV15
cdr3_length: 14
j_call: TRBJ1-6

cdr3_nt: TGCGCCAGCAGCCAAGATCCGGGACAGAACACCGGGGAGCTGTTTTTT
cdr3_aa: CASSQDPGQNTGELFF
d_call: .
clone_size: .
v_call: TRBV4-1
cdr3_length: 16
j_call: TRBJ2-2

cdr3_nt: TGTGCCAGCACCCTCGGACAGGGTTTACGGGATGGCTACACCTTC
cdr3_aa: CASTLGQGLRDGYTF
d_call: TRBD1
clone_size: .
v_call: TRBV9
cdr3_length: 15
j_call: TRBJ1-2

cdr3_nt: TGTGCCAGCAGTTACCGGGGGATAGATTATGGCTACACCTTC
cdr3_aa: CASSYRGIDYGYTF
d_call: .
clone_size: .
v_call: TRBV6-5
cdr3_length: 14
j_call: TRBJ1-2

cdr3_nt: TGTGCCAGCAGTTACGGGCAGGTCCAAGAGACCCAGTACTTC
cdr3_aa: CASSYGQVQETQYF
d_call: .
clone_size: .
v_call: TRBV6-5
cdr3_length: 14
j_call: TRBJ2-5

cdr3_nt: TGTGCCAGCTCACCGGGGGCCTATGGCTACACCTTC
cdr3_aa: CASSPGAYGYTF
d_call: .
clone_size: once
v_call: TRBV18
cdr3_length: 12
j_call: TRBJ1-2

cdr3_nt: TGTGCCAGCAGCCAAGGGAGGTACGAGCAGTACTTC
cdr3_aa: CASSQGRYEQYF
d_call: .
clone_size: once
v_call: TRBV3-1/TRBV3-2
cdr3_length: 12
j_call: TRBJ2-7

cdr3_nt: TGTGCCAGCAGCTTATTTTGGAGCGGGGGCACCCAAGAGACCCAGTACTTC
cdr3_aa: CASSLFWSGGTQETQYF
d_call: TRBD2
clone_size: .
v_call: TRBV7-3
cdr3_length: 17
j_call: TRBJ2-5

cdr3_nt: TGTGCCAGCAGAAAGACAGGGATCCCTGAAGCTTTCTTT
cdr3_aa: CASRKTGIPEAFF
d_call: TRBD1
clone_size: .
v_call: TRBV6-5
cdr3_length: 13
j_call: TRBJ1-1

cdr3_nt: TGTGCCAGCAACGAGCAGGGAAACACTGAAGCTTTCTTT
cdr3_aa: CASNEQGNTEAFF
d_call: .
clone_size: .
v_call: TRBV7-8
cdr3_length: 13
j_call: TRBJ1-1

cdr3_nt: TGTGCCAGCAGCCAATCGATAAGGGAGTCTAATGAAAAACTGTTTTTT
cdr3_aa: CASSQSIRESNEKLFF
d_call: .
clone_size: few
v_call: TRBV16
cdr3_length: 16
j_call: TRBJ1-4

cdr3_nt: TGTGCCAGCAGCCAAGAAGCCAGCGGATACACAGATACGCAGTATTTT
cdr3_aa: CASSQEASGYTDTQYF
d_call: .
clone_size: few
v_call: TRBV4-2
cdr3_length: 16
j_call: TRBJ2-3

cdr3_nt: TGTGCTAGTGGTTTTCAGGCAGGGTATAGCAATCAGCCCCAGCATTTT
cdr3_aa: CASGFQAGYSNQPQHF
d_call: .
clone_size: .
v_call: TRBV12-5
cdr3_length: 16
j_call: TRBJ1-5

cdr3_nt: TGCAGCGCCGATCGGGACAGGGGCTACACCTTC
cdr3_aa: CSADRDRGYTF
d_call: TRBD1
clone_size: .
v_call: TRBV29-1
cdr3_length: 11
j_call: TRBJ1-2